Following are 23 T cell receptor beta chains from one sample sequenced in a study of cytotoxic CD8 clonotypes in ibrutinib-treated CLL. Here immunoSEQ multiplex PCR was the method, and the copy in TCRdb shows in-frame clones only, minus some. Of fewer than 75,000 clones listed, 71% were seen once; the top ten hold about 39%. Specimen: PBMCs, collected after 12 months of ibrutinib treatment. Receptor source: a human donor with chronic lymphocytic leukemia.

The chain combines TRBV7-9 with TRBJ2-1; TRBD1 matches 7 bases. Germline V gene lookup returns CDR1 SEHNR and CDR2 FQNEAQ (reference sequence). With V trimmed by 5 bases and J by 5 bases, 12 bases remained unmatched. CDR3 length equals 16 residues. The CDR3 nucleotides are TGTGCCAGCAGCCACTGGGCGACAGGGTTAAACAATGAGCAGTTCTTC. This translates into CASSHWATGLNNEQFF.

The chain combines TRBV19 with TRBJ1-2; TRBD1 matches at 7 bases. The germline V gene has CDR1 LNHDA and CDR2 SQIVND (reference sequence). Losses at the gene ends were 1 base for V and 4 bases for J; bases not matched to a gene: 6. CDR3 size: 15 residues. The CDR3 is CASSIAGRDSYGYTF. The CDR3 region has the DNA TGTGCCAGTAGTATAGCCGGCCGGGACAGCTATGGCTACACCTTC. The full variable domain, its missing parts supplied by reference TRBV19 and TRBJ1-2, is DGGITQSPKYLFRKEGQNVTLSCEQNLNHDAMYWYRQDPGQGLRLIYYSQIVNDFQKGDIAEGYSVSREKKESFPLTVTSAQKNPTAFYLCASSIAGRDSYGYTFGSGTRLTVV.

This chain connects TRBV10-3 to TRBJ2-3; TRBD2 is a possible D gene (6 bases). The V end lost 3 bases, the J end lost 6 bases, and 16 bases lay between the germline ends. This CDR3 spans 15 amino acids. Germline lookup yields CDR1 ENHRY and CDR2 SYGVKD. Written as DNA, the CDR3 is TGTGCCATCAGTGATTGGGGGAGGAAGGAGGATACGCAGTATTTT. It specifies CAISDWGRKEDTQYF.

This chain joins TRBV6-6 and TRBJ2-1; 14 bases align to TRBD2. Trimming removed 5 bases from V and 9 bases from J; junction bases left unmatched: 9. This CDR3 region has 16 residues. Germline CDR1 MNHNY, CDR2 SVGAGI (reference sequence). The DNA of the CDR3 is TGTGCCAGCAGTACCGCCGGGACTAGCGGGAGTTTTGAGCAGTTCTTC. This encodes CASSTAGTSGSFEQFF.

V and J are TRBV5-4 and TRBJ2-7; D uncertain. Trimming pared 0 bases from V and 3 bases from J, leaving 10 bases between. This CDR3 has 14 residues. Germline V lookup: CDR1 SGHNT, CDR2 YYREEE (reference sequence). The CDR3: CASSLEAHGYEQYF. CDR3 DNA: TGTGCCAGCAGCTTGGAGGCCCATGGCTACGAGCAGTACTTC.

This clone showed up just once. The CDR3 loop is CSARLTMEQYF. CDR3 nucleotide sequence: TGCAGTGCTCGACTCACAATGGAGCAGTACTTC. The V gene is TRBV20-1, the J gene TRBJ2-7; unclear D gene. The CDR3 sequence is 11 residues long. The germline gives CDR1 DFQATT, CDR2 SNEGSKA (reference sequence). V was cut by 5 bases and J by 7 bases, with 12 bases left in between.

In its sample, this clone was seen once. The rearrangement links TRBV10-1 to TRBJ1-1, with 10 bases matching TRBD1. Germline trimming cut 3 bases from V and 4 bases from J; bases unmatched to any gene: 5. Germline values: CDR1 WNHNN, CDR2 SYGVQD (reference sequence). The CDR3 runs to 15 residues. This chain's CDR3 is CASSEWGQGSTEAFF. The CDR3 DNA reads TGCGCCAGCAGTGAATGGGGACAGGGGAGCACTGAAGCTTTCTTT.

The chain joins TRBV10-2 to TRBJ2-2, with a weak D call TRBD1 (7 bases). This CDR3 region has 14 residues. The germline V gene has CDR1 WSHSY and CDR2 SAAADI. V was cut by 7 bases and J by 5 bases, with 14 bases left in between. CDR3 DNA: TGCGCCAGCAAATCGACAGGGAGGACCGGGGAGCTGTTTTTT. It translates to CASKSTGRTGELFF.

The chain is built from TRBV7-3 and TRBJ2-3; D unresolved. Germline loops: CDR1 SGHTA, CDR2 FQGTGA. The ends were cut back, 5 bases at V and 4 bases at J, with 10 bases in the middle. The CDR3 contains 13 residues. The CDR3 loop reads CASSPNTADTQYF. The CDR3 nucleotides read TGTGCCAGCAGCCCCAACACGGCAGATACGCAGTATTTT.

This chain connects TRBV6-5 to TRBJ2-3; a weak D match, TRBD2 (6 bases). Germline loops: CDR1 MNHEY, CDR2 SVGAGI. The CDR3 consists of 15 residues. Trimming removed 7 bases from V and 1 base from J, with 15 bases in between. The CDR3 here is CASTLMGGGTDTQYF. CDR3 coding DNA: TGTGCCAGCACCCTAATGGGGGGTGGCACAGATACGCAGTATTTT.

This clone was counted between two and nine times. V is TRBV29-1 and J is TRBJ2-5, with TRBD2 as a possible D gene (7 bases). V lost 5 bases and J 5 bases, leaving 18 bases between the germline ends. CDR1 and CDR2 from the germline V gene are SQVTM and ANQGSEA. The CDR3 runs 14 residues. The CDR3 DNA reads TGCAGCGTTCCACGGGGGGCAAACTCCGAGACCCAGTACTTC. Residues: CSVPRGANSETQYF.

This rearrangement joins TRBV5-1 to TRBJ2-1, with 11 bases fitting TRBD2. The CDR3 sequence is 18 residues long. Germline V gene lookup returns CDR1 SGHRS and CDR2 YFSETQ. Trimming at V came to 7 bases and at J to 3 bases, leaving 15 bases not matched to a gene. DNA of the CDR3: TGCGCCAGCGGCTCTCCTCCGACTAGCGGGAAAAACTACAATGAGCAGTTCTTC. This codes for CASGSPPTSGKNYNEQFF.

This chain connects TRBV28 to TRBJ1-4; 7 bases match TRBD1. The CDR3 length is 15 residues. The germline V gene has CDR1 MDHEN and CDR2 SYDVKM. Unmatched junction bases numbered 6, after V lost 5 bases and J lost 3 bases. The CDR3 DNA follows: TGTGCCAGCAGTAAAAGACAGGGCGCTAATGAAAAACTGTTTTTT. Residues: CASSKRQGANEKLFF. Full variable domain (remainder filled in from reference TRBV28 and TRBJ1-4): DVKVTQSSRYLVKRTGEKVFLECVQDMDHENMFWYRQDPGLGLRLIYFSYDVKMKEKGDIPEGYSVSREKKERFSLILESASTNQTSMYLCASSKRQGANEKLFFGSGTQLSVL.

The genes are TRBV5-1 and TRBJ2-3; D might be TRBD1 (5 bases). Germline V gives CDR1 SGHRS, CDR2 YFSETQ. The V end lost 0 bases, the J end lost 2 bases, and 19 bases lay between the germline ends. The CDR3 loop spans 18 amino acids. The CDR3 DNA reads as TGCGCCAGCAGCTTGGATGGCAGGGCCGAAAGATCCACAGATACGCAGTATTTT. Translating gives CASSLDGRAERSTDTQYF.

This clone occurred a few times. The rearrangement joins TRBV14 to TRBJ2-1; no firm D call. Germline V gives CDR1 SGHDN, CDR2 FVKESK. V shed 1 base and J shed 0 bases, with 7 bases lying between them. The CDR3 runs 15 residues. CDR3 sequence: CASSQGASSYNEQFF. The CDR3, as DNA: TGTGCCAGCAGCCAAGGGGCCAGCTCCTACAATGAGCAGTTCTTC.

This chain joins TRBV5-1 and TRBJ2-7, with D perhaps being TRBD1 or TRBD2 (5 bases each). The CDR3 consists of 15 residues. CDR1 and CDR2 from the germline V gene are SGHRS and YFSETQ. V was pared by 5 bases and J by 0 bases, with 15 bases between. The CDR3, as DNA: TGCGCCAGCAGTGGTACCGGGGCGAGCTCCTACGAGCAGTACTTC. It translates to CASSGTGASSYEQYF.

The chain combines TRBV28 with TRBJ2-5; unclear D gene. The CDR3 loop spans 11 amino acids. V shed 3 bases and J shed 4 bases, with 3 bases lying between them. Germline V gene data show CDR1 as MDHEN and CDR2 as SYDVKM. CDR3 in amino acids: CASSFLETQYF. CDR3 sequence (DNA): TGTGCCAGCAGTTTTCTAGAGACCCAGTACTTC.

As to this clone: Its ends do not fully match the called genes, so a read error is possible. The chain is built from TRBV6-5 and TRBJ2-1; 8 positions agree with TRBD1. Germline CDR1 reads MNHEY; CDR2 reads SVGAGI. CDR3 length: 11 residues. The CDR3 protein is CASSELGQALF. The CDR3 DNA is TGTGCCAGCAGTGAACTGGGACAGGCCCTCTTC.

The chain is built from TRBV6-6 and TRBJ2-3; D may be TRBD1 (6 bases). Germline V gene sequence: CDR1 MNHNY, CDR2 SVGAGI (reference sequence). The CDR3 has 15 amino acids. V was trimmed by 0 bases and J by 6 bases, leaving 13 bases between them. The CDR3 nucleotides read TGTGCCAGCAGTTACTCGAGAGCCAGGGGTGATACGCAGTATTTT. Encoded protein: CASSYSRARGDTQYF.

CDR3 coding DNA: TGTGCCAGCAGTGAAGGAAATCTTAACAGCTACGAGCAGTACTTC. Its translation is CASSEGNLNSYEQYF. The rearrangement links TRBV2 to TRBJ2-7; D ambiguous. Trimming pared 1 base from V and 3 bases from J, leaving 13 bases between. In germline, CDR1 is SNHLY, CDR2 FYNNEI. The CDR3 loop spans 15 amino acids.

The V gene is TRBV18, the J gene TRBJ1-1; D remains ambiguous. The CDR3 is 15 residues long. With 3 bases removed from V and 1 base from J, the gap between germline ends came to 12 bases. The germline V gene has CDR1 KGHSH and CDR2 LQKENI. In DNA form, the CDR3 reads TGTGCCAGCTCACCGGGTCGGGGTCGGAACACTGAAGCTTTCTTT. Translated: CASSPGRGRNTEAFF.

This clone was recorded a few times. The chain employs TRBV2 and TRBJ2-7; D may be TRBD2 (6 bases). The CDR3 length is 14 residues. Germline V lookup: CDR1 SNHLY, CDR2 FYNNEI. The V end was cut by 6 bases, the J end by 6 bases, with 18 bases between. CDR3 residues: CASRRGGVGSEQYF. The CDR3 DNA follows: TGTGCCAGCAGAAGGGGCGGGGTCGGGAGCGAGCAGTACTTC.

The rearrangement links TRBV15 to TRBJ2-3; 7 nucleotides align to TRBD2. Germline V gene sequence: CDR1 LNHNV, CDR2 YYDKDF (reference sequence). The length of the CDR3 is 17 residues. The V and J ends lost 2 bases and 0 bases, in that order; junction bases with no gene match: 8. CDR3 DNA: TGTGCCACCAGCAGATCCCTGGGGGGGTTTAGCACAGATACGCAGTATTTT. It specifies CATSRSLGGFSTDTQYF.